This TCR beta chain stems from a study of blood T cells in healthy people across ages. V was clipped by 1 base and J by 5 bases, with 13 bases between them. The CDR3 has 15 amino acids. Germline CDR1 reads SGHRS; CDR2 reads YFSETQ. Using a J-beta primer mix together with a sample-barcoded 5' primer, a second PCR was run for roughly 7 to 11 cycles. Via MiXCR, TCRdb re-called the 5' RACE reads, giving one row per CDR3 protein. This sample has 1,500,000 or so distinct CDR3 sequences, with approximately 60% found just once. This receptor was identified in a man between 18 and 29 years old in good health. The V gene is TRBV5-1, the J gene TRBJ2-4; TRBD1 might be the D (5 bases). Sequencing input: blood. The CDR3 sequence is CASSLTGPNQNIQYF. For the CDR3, the DNA is TGCGCCAGCAGCTTGACAGGCCCCAACCAAAACATTCAGTACTTC.